This T cell receptor (beta chain) appears in the sequencing data of a study of post-analysis software for immune sequencing data. The wider study: Patients had relapsing-remitting, secondary progressive or progressive-relapsing multiple sclerosis; some lacked subtype. Study results and caveats: Controls showed lower frequencies than patients for five or six TRBV segments, and TRBV5-6, TRBV5-1 and TRBV20-1 were among these. Pronounced co-clustering by F measure was evident among identically batched samples. Multiple sclerosis patients had significantly lower normalized Chao1 diversity than controls.

The V gene's germline CDR1 is DFQATT and CDR2 SNEGSKA (reference sequence). The CDR3 runs 17 residues. V was clipped by 0 bases and J by 10 bases; unmatched bases: 17. Unique molecular identifiers were carried by the TCR beta cDNA libraries. Some 500,000 cDNA molecules were obtained per 1 to 10 million input T cells. TCRdb called the PCR reads again in MiXCR, with one record for every CDR3 protein. The sample has about 560,000 distinct CDR3 sequences, 44% seen once; the top ten hold under 2%. About this clonotype itself: Antigen specificity is unknown.

This chain uses TRBV20-1 with TRBJ2-1, with 8 bases identical to TRBD2. Input material: blood. This TCR derives from a girl aged 10 to 17 with multiple sclerosis. In DNA, the CDR3 is TGCAGTGCTAGAGAGCTCCTACCCAAAAGCGGGAGTCCCGAGCAGTTCTTC. Translating it yields CSARELLPKSGSPEQFF.